This T cell receptor beta chain was sequenced for a study of T-cell memory formation after mild COVID-19. For the study at large: TCR clusters showed largely donor specificity.

V gave up 3 bases and J gave up 6 bases, with 9 bases separating them. CDR1 SNHLY and CDR2 FYNNEI come from the germline V gene. This CDR3 region has 12 residues. Study-level results: Among clones contracting day 15 to 85, CD4/CD8 was balanced, whereas later expanders leaned CD4+.

This clonotype was counted only a few times. Antigen: not known. TCRdb reprocessed the 5' RACE reads via MiXCR and lists one record per CDR3 protein. The sample carries around 200,000 distinct CDR3 sequences, roughly 27% recorded once. The genes are TRBV2 and TRBJ2-7; weak D call: TRBD2 (7 bases). The TCR comes from an adult woman who had mild COVID-19 (a few samples of this study predate the infection). Cell type and time point are not known. The sequenced sample was PBMCs or a T cell subset sorted from them (not recorded which). The CDR3 protein is CASSEGGPEQYF. The CDR3 coding sequence is TGTGCCAGCAGTGAGGGGGGGCCCGAGCAGTACTTC.